This entry lists 21 T cell receptor beta chains sequenced from one sample in a study of CD8 T cells in Susac syndrome. Reverse transcription used roughly 0.5 to 1 ug RNA and random hexamers. TCRdb reprocessed the immunoSEQ multiplex PCR reads with MiXCR, giving one entry per CDR3 protein. In the table there are approximately 210,000 distinct CDR3 sequences, less than 95% of which are singletons. What was sequenced was CD4+ T cells from PBMCs. The receptors were gathered from a human donor with Susac syndrome.

This clonotype was found once. The genes are TRBV7-2 and TRBJ1-5; D is perhaps TRBD1 (5 bases). The CDR3 is 19 residues long. The germline V gene encodes CDR1 SGHTA and CDR2 FQGNSA. V gave up 1 base and J gave up 0 bases, with 19 bases separating them. The CDR3 sequence: CASSLVRSGRGDSNQPQHF. CDR3 sequence (DNA): TGTGCCAGCAGCTTAGTGCGGTCGGGACGGGGCGATAGCAATCAGCCCCAGCATTTT.

The chain uses TRBV7-9 and TRBJ1-4; D unresolved. The CDR3 extends over 14 amino acids. V was shortened by 0 bases and J by 6 bases, with 8 bases between the two germline ends. Per germline, CDR1 SEHNR and CDR2 FQNEAQ (reference sequence). The CDR3 DNA reads as TGTGCCAGCAGCTTAGCGCCCGGGGATGAAAAACTGTTTTTT. Amino acids: CASSLAPGDEKLFF.

The chain joins TRBV7-2 to TRBJ1-1, with D possibly TRBD1 on 6 matching bases. The germline CDR1 and CDR2 sequences are SGHTA and FQGNSA. The germline V and J ends were trimmed by 3 bases and 3 bases, with 11 bases remaining between them. The CDR3 loop spans 14 amino acids. The CDR3 DNA reads TGTGCCAGCAGCTTGGAACAGGGACACACTGAAGCTTTCTTT. Translation: CASSLEQGHTEAFF.

The chain employs TRBV20-1 and TRBJ2-5, with 12 bases that match TRBD2. J gave up 5 bases and V 2 bases, and 6 bases lay outside the gene matches. Germline loops: CDR1 DFQATT, CDR2 SNEGSKA (reference sequence). This CDR3 contains 15 residues. CDR3 in amino acids: CSARLAGGPLETQYF. The CDR3 bases are TGCAGTGCTAGACTAGCGGGGGGGCCCCTGGAGACCCAGTACTTC.

This chain uses TRBV20-1 with TRBJ1-5; TRBD1 matches at 9 bases. The CDR3 contains 13 residues. Germline V gives CDR1 DFQATT, CDR2 SNEGSKA (reference sequence). Trimming removed 6 bases from V and 6 bases from J; junction bases left unmatched: 6. The CDR3: CSATQGAAQPQHF. DNA for the CDR3: TGCAGTGCGACACAGGGGGCAGCTCAGCCCCAGCATTTT.

This chain joins TRBV19 and TRBJ2-7; 7 positions agree with TRBD1. The junction had 7 bases not matched to a gene; V was cut back by 3 bases and J by 5 bases. The CDR3 is 14 residues long. Germline-derived CDR1 and CDR2 are LNHDA and SQIVND (reference sequence). CDR3 in amino acids: CASSMGRGFDEQYF. In DNA, the CDR3 is TGTGCCAGTAGTATGGGCAGGGGGTTCGACGAGCAGTACTTC.

The V call is TRBV7-8, the J call TRBJ2-1; no clear D. The CDR3 extends over 13 amino acids. With 0 bases removed from V and 4 bases from J, the gap between germline ends came to 4 bases. CDR1 and CDR2 from the germline V gene are SGHVS and FQNEAQ. CDR3 sequence: CASSLARYNEQFF. The CDR3 region has the DNA TGTGCCAGCAGCTTAGCCCGATACAATGAGCAGTTCTTC.

V is TRBV6-2 or TRBV6-3 and J is TRBJ2-3; D gene unclear. The length of the CDR3 is 13 residues. The V gene lost 6 bases and the J gene lost 0 bases, with 7 bases spanning the gap. Per the germline V gene, CDR1 is MNHEY and CDR2 is SVGEGT. CDR3 amino acids: CASRFSSTDTQYF. CDR3 sequence (DNA): TGTGCCAGCAGGTTTTCTAGCACAGATACGCAGTATTTT.

The chain uses TRBV6-2 or TRBV6-3 and TRBJ1-2, with D uncertain. V was pared by 6 bases and J by 4 bases, with 15 bases between. CDR1 and CDR2 from the germline V gene are MNHEY and SVGEGT. The CDR3 length is 14 residues. This chain's CDR3 is CASRSMRASYGYTF. The CDR3 DNA reads as TGTGCCAGCAGGAGTATGCGGGCCAGCTATGGCTACACCTTC.

The chain links TRBV4-3 to TRBJ1-2; D might be TRBD1 (6 bases). V lost 1 base and J lost 2, with 14 bases in between. CDR1 LGHNA and CDR2 YSLEER come from the germline V gene. The CDR3 length is 16 residues. As DNA, the CDR3 is TGCGCCAGCAGCCAAGGGAGCGGACAGATGAACTATGGCTACACCTTC. This gives the protein CASSQGSGQMNYGYTF.

The genes are TRBV11-2 and TRBJ2-2, with D uncertain. V was clipped by 0 bases and J by 1 base, with 3 bases between them. Germline values: CDR1 SGHAT, CDR2 FQNNGV. This CDR3 comprises 14 residues. The CDR3 DNA reads as TGTGCCAGCAGCTTAGACAGGAACACCGGGGAGCTGTTTTTT. Translating gives CASSLDRNTGELFF.

The chain carries TRBV9 and TRBJ2-1, with 8 bases aligning to TRBD2. Germline lookup yields CDR1 SGDLS and CDR2 YYNGEE. Germline trimming cut 2 bases from V and 2 bases from J; bases unmatched to any gene: 3. The CDR3 has 15 residues. As DNA, the CDR3 is TGTGCCAGCAGCGTTAGCGGGGACACCTACAATGAGCAGTTCTTC. Amino acid sequence: CASSVSGDTYNEQFF.

This clonotype was counted a single time. The chain has TRBV29-1 and TRBJ1-5; 7 nucleotides agree with TRBD1. CDR1 is SQVTM, CDR2 ANQGSEA, per germline. J gave up 4 bases and V 6 bases, and 24 bases lay outside the gene matches. CDR3 length equals 19 residues. CDR3 nucleotide sequence: TGCAGCGTGCATCTATCGGGGGGGGCAAGACAGGGCCCTAATCAGCCCCAGCATTTT. It specifies CSVHLSGGARQGPNQPQHF.

The chain has TRBV6-1 and TRBJ1-5; 12 bases are shared with TRBD1. The CDR3 totals 18 residues. V was clipped by 7 bases and J by 0 bases; unmatched bases: 10. Germline loops: CDR1 MNHNS, CDR2 SASEGT. The CDR3, as DNA: TGTGCCAGCAATCAGGGGGGACAGGGGGCTTATAGCAATCAGCCCCAGCATTTT. Translation: CASNQGGQGAYSNQPQHF.

This clonotype occurred once. The rearrangement joins TRBV6-5 to TRBJ2-7, with D hard to call. Trimming stripped 2 bases from V and 2 bases from J, with 4 bases between. CDR3 length equals 12 residues. Germline V gives CDR1 MNHEY, CDR2 SVGAGI. CDR3 amino acids: CASSYGTYEQYF. The CDR3 DNA follows: TGTGCCAGCAGTTACGGGACCTACGAGCAGTACTTC.

The CDR3 spells CSVGAGDNQPQHF. The CDR3 DNA reads as TGCAGCGTTGGGGCAGGGGACAATCAGCCCCAGCATTTT. The chain couples TRBV29-1 to TRBJ1-5, with D possibly being TRBD1 (6 bases). The germline V gene encodes CDR1 SQVTM and CDR2 ANQGSEA. Trimming cost V 4 bases and J 3 bases, with 10 bases left between them. This CDR3 is built from 13 residues.

CDR3 sequence: CASYLRQNTEAFF. CDR3 bases: TGTGCCAGCTATCTTCGACAGAACACTGAAGCTTTCTTT. The chain joins TRBV6-6 to TRBJ1-1; unclear D gene. In germline, CDR1 is MNHNY, CDR2 SVGAGI (reference sequence). V was pared by 8 bases and J by 1 base, with 11 bases between. The CDR3 has 13 residues.

In the case of this clonotype: The CDR3 carries no conserved terminal phenylalanine or tryptophan, so it likely arises from a read error. Because the CDR3's place on the DNA is in doubt, the DNA is left out and the CDR3 is given as listed by TCRdb. The gene calls are TRBV15 and TRBJ2-1. Germline V CDR1 and CDR2: LNHNV, YYDKDF (reference sequence). Termini included, the CDR3 measures 9 amino acids. CDR3 loop: CATPKISGL.

The CDR3 spells CASSLIGATNEKLFF. In DNA form, the CDR3 reads TGTGCCAGCAGTTTAATAGGCGCAACTAATGAAAAACTGTTTTTT. This rearrangement joins TRBV27 to TRBJ1-4; no clear D gene. The V and J ends lost 2 bases and 0 bases respectively, with 7 bases between them. CDR3 length: 15 residues. Per the germline V gene, CDR1 is MNHEY and CDR2 is SMNVEV (reference sequence). Looking up the rest from reference TRBV27 and TRBJ1-4 gives the full variable domain: EAQVTQNPRYLITVTGKKLTVTCSQNMNHEYMSWYRQDPGLGLRQIYYSMNVEVTDKGDVPEGYKVSRKEKRNFPLILESPSPNQTSLYFCASSLIGATNEKLFFGSGTQLSVL.

The CDR3 DNA is TGTGCCAGCAGTCTGGTCACGGGGGCAGATTCACCCCTCCACTTT. Translating it yields CASSLVTGADSPLHF. The chain has TRBV7-9 and TRBJ1-6, with D perhaps matching TRBD1 (6 bases). In germline, CDR1 is SEHNR, CDR2 FQNEAQ (reference sequence). Trimming left V 6 bases short and J 8 bases short, with 17 bases between. The CDR3 is made up of 15 amino acids. Full variable domain (outside the CDR3, taken from reference TRBV7-9 and TRBJ1-6): DTGVSQNPRHKITKRGQNVTFRCDPISEHNRLYWYRQTLGQGPEFLTYFQNEAQLEKSRLLSDRFSAERPKGSFSTLEIQRTEQGDSAMYLCASSLVTGADSPLHFGNGTRLTVT.

The chain links TRBV20-1 to TRBJ1-2, with TRBD1 matching over 9 bases. Germline CDR1 reads DFQATT; CDR2 reads SNEGSKA (reference sequence). Unmatched junction bases numbered 5, after V lost 6 bases and J lost 3 bases. There are 13 residues in the CDR3. CDR3 in amino acids: CSAPQGADYGYTF. The CDR3 DNA follows: TGCAGTGCGCCACAGGGGGCTGACTATGGCTACACCTTC.